One TCR beta chain is described in this entry. Its antigen is not yet known. No base quality information exists; no much larger clone differs at one position. Each donor gave one peripheral blood draw, roughly 120 mL on average, collected into heparinised tubes. A BD FACSAria II was used to sort naive, central memory, regulatory and stem cell-like memory CD4+ T cells with a panel that included CD45RO, CCR7, CD25, CD127, CD95 and CD27. Purity was above 98% for every sorted population. PBMCs were separated immediately by Lymphoprep density gradient centrifugation and were stained directly, without being cultured. To minimize batch effects, samples were stained and sorted in pairs, one healthy donor with one patient per experiment. Looking up the germline V gene (reference sequence) yields CDR1 LNHNV and CDR2 YYDKDF. Counted from cysteine to phenylalanine, this CDR3 has 14 amino acids. Only CDR3 DNA remains: 42 bases, in frame from the first base. V is cut back by 5 bases and J by 5 bases, with 8 bases in the junction unmatched.

This sample is drawn from a study of beta chain features in type 1 diabetes (dated by TCRdb to the late 2010s). About the full investigation: Mean age, gender distribution, total cell number and subset yield were not different between patients and healthy donors. The study compared the TCRB repertoires of sorted circulating CD4+ T cell subsets in recently diagnosed type 1 diabetes patients with those in matched healthy donors. Across all samples, around 100 million sorted cells were examined, and cell number per subset correlated strongly with RNA yield. Regulatory and stem cell-like memory subsets were isolated from only 8 patients and roughly 8 healthy donors, whereas naive and central memory subsets came from all 30 or so donors. Findings and caveats that apply to the study as a whole: Naive, central memory and regulatory TCRB repertoires appeared to be more similar among patients than among healthy donors. At VDJ recombination sites, type 1 diabetes patients had fewer insertions and more deleted nucleotides, which implies abnormalities in thymic rearrangement. Shorter templates might have been favored by PCR, but patient and control samples were amplified and corrected together, so both groups would have been affected equally by any skew. Because small numbers of individuals were included in the HLA sub-analyses, any influence of HLA type on TCRB rearrangement was left unresolved. Because cDNA was sequenced instead of genomic DNA, activated cells with high expression could be over-represented, although the groups did not differ in activation or CD3 levels. Type 1 diabetes patients showed a moderate but significant shortening of TCRB CDR3 length in all four CD4+ subsets.

The High Capacity cDNA Reverse Transcription Kit was used to reverse transcribe all of the isolated RNA, meaning that expressed TCRB transcripts were what got sequenced. Deep immunoSEQ sequencing was performed on naive, central memory and regulatory T cell samples, with an average of approximately 4 million total reads per sample. Sorted cells were lysed in RLT buffer and RNA was extracted with DNase-treated RNeasy Micro or Mini kits, depending on cell number. Each cell subset was processed on its own to prevent cross-contamination, while patient and healthy donor samples were processed together. The immunoSEQ multiplex PCR was used to amplify TCRB sequences from cDNA, yielding 87-bp fragments that span the CDR3 region. Sequencing of the amplicons was done on the Illumina HiSeq platform. Per the authors' processing: Synthetic template baselines were used to correct PCR bias computationally, reads within Hamming distance 2 were collapsed together, and singletons that could not be merged were discarded. Reads were aligned against IMGT so that V, D and J genes, CDR3 length and insertions or deletions at six rearrangement sites could be assigned. Within each subset, clonotype counts were normalized to sorted cell number, and only after that were true diversity and Gini coefficients computed with the tcR R package. The overlap coefficient, calculated on TCRB nucleotide sequences, was used to measure repertoire sharing. The table was pulled from immuneACCESS by TCRdb, which kept in-frame rearrangements only. Such tables lose some clones; where checked, under half of the loss comes from unresolved V genes, and the rest has no known cause. V, J and clone size were drawn from that table, and D and trimming were deduced from the DNA. For this sample the table gives roughly 150,000 clones, of which roughly 9% were detected only once. The ten largest make up 0.7% of the sample.

This TCR derives from a woman in her twenties or thirties with type 1 diabetes. This sequence uses TRBV15 and TRBJ1-1, and 7 bases in between align with TRBD1. Sequencing was carried out using central memory CD4+ T cells from blood. Here the CDR3 is given as CATSRGSDRTEAFF. The DNA sequence reads TGTGCCACCAGCCGCGGATCGGACAGGACTGAAGCTTTCTTT.